Each of the 13 T cell receptor beta chains below was sequenced from the same sample in a study of cytomegalovirus exposure and HLA in healthy donors. A multiplex PCR was run with 60 Vbeta primers and 13 Jbeta primers. The protocol was immunoSEQ multiplex PCR, while the TCRdb copy is restricted to in-frame clones and leaves out a portion. The repertoire holds about 97,000 clones, 81% seen once, with under 5.5% in the top ten. The material sequenced was PBMCs. The receptors originated from a middle-aged man in good health and CMV-seropositive.

J is TRBJ1-5 and V is TRBV5-1; 7 nucleotides agree with TRBD1. CDR3 length: 13 residues. V gave up 3 bases and J gave up 5 bases; unmatched junction bases: 2. Looked up from germline, CDR1 is SGHRS and CDR2 is YFSETQ. CDR3 amino acids: CASSSDRDQPQHF. CDR3 coding DNA: TGCGCCAGCAGCTCTGACAGGGATCAGCCCCAGCATTTT.

A few counts support this clone. J is TRBJ1-2 and V is TRBV2; D is perhaps TRBD1 (6 bases). The V end lost 5 bases, the J end lost 4 bases, and 20 bases lay between the germline ends. CDR3 length: 16 residues. Germline lookup yields CDR1 SNHLY and CDR2 FYNNEI. Here the CDR3 reads CASSRESGASGYGYTF. The CDR3 nucleotides are TGTGCCAGCAGTCGAGAATCAGGGGCCTCGGGCTATGGCTACACCTTC.

The chain couples TRBV6-6 to TRBJ2-6; no firm D call. The CDR3 sequence is 16 residues long. Germline V lookup: CDR1 MNHNY, CDR2 SVGAGI (reference sequence). Trimming left V 0 bases short and J 0 bases short, with 6 bases between. CDR3 in DNA: TGTGCCAGCAGTTACTCGATGAGCTCTGGGGCCAACGTCCTGACTTTC. Its translation is CASSYSMSSGANVLTF.

The V gene is TRBV30, the J gene TRBJ1-1; D is unresolved. V gave up 3 bases and J gave up 1 base, with 9 bases separating them. The CDR3 extends over 13 amino acids. Germline CDR1 is GTSNPN and CDR2 is SVGIG (reference sequence). The CDR3 DNA follows: TGTGCCTGGAGCTTGAGGGAGAACACTGAAGCTTTCTTT. It translates to CAWSLRENTEAFF.

This clone appeared a single time. V usage is TRBV5-4 and J usage is TRBJ2-2, with D tentatively TRBD2 (5 bases). Trimming left V 9 bases short and J 4 bases short, with 19 bases between. Per the germline V gene, CDR1 is SGHNT and CDR2 is YYREEE (reference sequence). The CDR3 is 15 amino acids. In nucleotides, the CDR3 is TGTGCCAACTCGAGGGTGGGAGAGAGCACCGGGGAGCTGTTTTTT. Amino acids: CANSRVGESTGELFF.

The gene calls are TRBV19 and TRBJ1-1, with 9 nucleotides matching TRBD1. Trimming removed 3 bases from V and 4 bases from J; junction bases left unmatched: 6. Germline lookup yields CDR1 LNHDA and CDR2 SQIVND (reference sequence). The CDR3 has 15 amino acids. CDR3 region: CASSIGGQGGTEAFF. CDR3 nucleotides: TGTGCCAGTAGTATTGGGGGACAGGGAGGCACTGAAGCTTTCTTT.

The rearrangement uses TRBV2 and TRBJ2-2; the D gene is possibly TRBD1 (6 bases). V gave up 7 bases and J gave up 2 bases, with 11 bases separating them. This CDR3 is 14 amino acids long. Germline CDR1 and CDR2: SNHLY and FYNNEI. CDR3 region: CASKEDSNTGELFF. The DNA for the CDR3 is TGTGCCAGCAAGGAGGACAGCAACACCGGGGAGCTGTTTTTT.

The chain couples TRBV18 to TRBJ1-3, with D tentatively TRBD1 (6 bases). With 9 bases removed from V and 0 bases from J, the gap between germline ends came to 15 bases. This CDR3 is built from 15 residues. Germline V gene sequence: CDR1 KGHSH, CDR2 LQKENI. The CDR3 spells CASSSDRRSGNTIYF. The DNA of the CDR3 is TGTGCCAGTTCCTCCGACAGGCGCTCTGGAAACACCATATATTTT.

The V call is TRBV18, the J call TRBJ1-1; D gene unclear. Trimming took off 9 bases at V and 0 bases at J, with 20 bases between the two ends. The CDR3 is 16 residues long. Germline V gene lookup returns CDR1 KGHSH and CDR2 LQKENI. CDR3 protein: CASSLNRQALNTEAFF. Here the CDR3 DNA reads TGTGCCAGTTCCCTGAACAGACAAGCCTTGAACACTGAAGCTTTCTTT.

The chain combines TRBV10-3 with TRBJ2-1; 13 bases line up with TRBD2. V dropped 8 bases and J dropped 0; count of bases not matched to a gene: 10. CDR1 is ENHRY and CDR2 is SYGVKD in the germline V gene. The CDR3 loop spans 18 amino acids. CDR3 sequence (DNA): TGTGCCATCCGGGATGGACTAGCGGGGGTAACCTCCTACAATGAGCAGTTCTTC. The encoded protein is CAIRDGLAGVTSYNEQFF.

The chain combines TRBV27 with TRBJ1-1, with 7 bases fitting TRBD1. Germline V gene lookup returns CDR1 MNHEY and CDR2 SMNVEV (reference sequence). The junction had 6 bases not matched to a gene; V was cut back by 2 bases and J by 3 bases. The CDR3 has 15 residues. The CDR3, as DNA: TGTGCCAGCAGTTTACGGACAGGCAGGGACACTGAAGCTTTCTTT. Protein product: CASSLRTGRDTEAFF.

A note on this clone: This CDR3 is also generated by other DNA sequences in the sample. The V gene is TRBV10-3, the J gene TRBJ2-5; 7 bases are shared with TRBD2. V dropped 4 bases and J dropped 5; count of bases not matched to a gene: 1. Germline V lookup: CDR1 ENHRY, CDR2 SYGVKD. The length of the CDR3 is 12 residues. The CDR3 region has the DNA TGTGCCATCAGTGGGGGAGGGGAGACCCAGTACTTC. It encodes CAISGGGETQYF.

V gene TRBV18 combines with J gene TRBJ2-5, with 7 bases identical to TRBD2. Germline CDR1 reads KGHSH; CDR2 reads LQKENI. There are 14 residues in the CDR3. J gave up 4 bases and V 0 bases, and 2 bases lay outside the gene matches. CDR3 amino acids: CASSPPSGLETQYF. CDR3 bases: TGTGCCAGCTCACCACCTAGCGGGTTAGAGACCCAGTACTTC.